The text below deals with one T cell receptor (beta chain). Its antigen is unidentified. The data are from a study of CD8 T cells in Susac syndrome. Notes on the study in general: The peak of CD8+ clonal expansion in Susac was seen in TEMRA cells and active patients. Only a relatively small number of individuals were included in the TCR sequencing and HLA analysis.

Both CD4+ and CD8+ T cells were negatively isolated, and TEMRA cells underwent FACS enrichment. A quantity of about 0.5 to 1 ug RNA underwent reverse transcription using random hexamers. Amplification of TCR beta CDR3 was carried out by immunoSEQ multiplex PCR, which covered 54 Vbeta and 13 Jbeta segments. From the immunoSEQ multiplex PCR reads, TCRdb called clonotypes with MiXCR, one entry per CDR3 protein. The sample yields about 53,000 distinct CDR3 sequences, about 95% seen once. The CDR3 spans 14 residues. V shed 5 bases, J shed 1 base, and the junction held 3 bases outside the gene matches. Germline V gene lookup returns CDR1 LNHDA and CDR2 SQIVND (reference sequence).

This chain connects TRBV19 to TRBJ2-7, with 9 bases identical to TRBD1. Sequencing was done on a sample of CD8+ T cells from PBMCs. The sequence was collected from a human donor with Susac syndrome. The CDR3 region has the DNA TGTGCCAGTAGTTGGACAGGGGCATCCTACGAGCAGTACTTC. It yields the protein CASSWTGASYEQYF.